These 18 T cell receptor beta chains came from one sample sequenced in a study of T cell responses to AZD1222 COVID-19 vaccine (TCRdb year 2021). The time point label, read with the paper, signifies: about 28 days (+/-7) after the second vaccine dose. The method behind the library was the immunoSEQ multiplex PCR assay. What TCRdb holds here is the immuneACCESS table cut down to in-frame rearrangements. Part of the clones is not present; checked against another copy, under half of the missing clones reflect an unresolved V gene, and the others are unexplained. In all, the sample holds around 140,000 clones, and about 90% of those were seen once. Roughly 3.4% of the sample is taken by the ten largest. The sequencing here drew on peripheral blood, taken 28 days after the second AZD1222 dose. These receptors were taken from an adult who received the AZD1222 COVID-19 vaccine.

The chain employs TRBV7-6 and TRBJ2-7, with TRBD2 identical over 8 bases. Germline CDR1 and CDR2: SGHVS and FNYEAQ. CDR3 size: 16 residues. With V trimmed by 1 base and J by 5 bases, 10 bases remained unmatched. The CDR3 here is CASSLGPGGKNDEQYF. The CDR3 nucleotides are TGTGCCAGCAGCTTAGGTCCGGGAGGGAAAAACGACGAGCAGTACTTC. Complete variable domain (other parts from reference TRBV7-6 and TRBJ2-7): GAGVSQSPRYKVTKRGQDVALRCDPISGHVSLYWYRQALGQGPEFLTYFNYEAQQDKSGLPNDRFSAERPEGSISTLTIQRTEQRDSAMYRCASSLGPGGKNDEQYFGPGTRLTVT.

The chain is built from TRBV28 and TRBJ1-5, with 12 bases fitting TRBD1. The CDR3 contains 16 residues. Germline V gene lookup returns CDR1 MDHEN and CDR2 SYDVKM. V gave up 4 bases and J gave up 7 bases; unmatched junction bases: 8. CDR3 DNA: TGTGCCAGCAGTTCCCCGGGACAGGGGGCAGGACAGCCCCAGCATTTT. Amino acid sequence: CASSSPGQGAGQPQHF.

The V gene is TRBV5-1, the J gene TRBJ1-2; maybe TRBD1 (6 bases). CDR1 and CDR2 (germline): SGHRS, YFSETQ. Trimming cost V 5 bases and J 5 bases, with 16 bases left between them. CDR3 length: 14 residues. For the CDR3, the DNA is TGCGCCAGCAGTTATCACGACAGGTTATATGGCTACACCTTC. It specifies CASSYHDRLYGYTF.

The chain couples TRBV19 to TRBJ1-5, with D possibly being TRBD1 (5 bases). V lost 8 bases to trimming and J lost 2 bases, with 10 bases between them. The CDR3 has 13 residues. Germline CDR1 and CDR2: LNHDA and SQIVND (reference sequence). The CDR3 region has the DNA TGTGCCAGTGGGGGTAGAGGCAATCAGCCCCAGCATTTT. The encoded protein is CASGGRGNQPQHF.

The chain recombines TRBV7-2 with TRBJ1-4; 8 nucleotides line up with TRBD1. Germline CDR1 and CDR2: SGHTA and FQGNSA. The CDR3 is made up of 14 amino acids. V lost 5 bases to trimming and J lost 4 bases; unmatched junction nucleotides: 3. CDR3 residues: CASSGQGLNEKLFF. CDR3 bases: TGTGCCAGCAGCGGACAGGGCCTTAATGAAAAACTGTTTTTT. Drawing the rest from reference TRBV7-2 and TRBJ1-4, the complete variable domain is GAGVSQSPSNKVTEKGKDVELRCDPISGHTALYWYRQSLGQGLEFLIYFQGNSAPDKSGLPSDRFSAERTGGSVSTLTIQRTQQEDSAVYLCASSGQGLNEKLFFGSGTQLSVL.

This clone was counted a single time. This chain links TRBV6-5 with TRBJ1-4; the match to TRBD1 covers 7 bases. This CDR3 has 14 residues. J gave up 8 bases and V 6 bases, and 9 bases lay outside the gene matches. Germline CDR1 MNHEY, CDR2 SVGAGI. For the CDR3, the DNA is TGTGCCAGCAGGGTACAGGGGATTGGGGAAAAACTGTTTTTT. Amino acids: CASRVQGIGEKLFF.

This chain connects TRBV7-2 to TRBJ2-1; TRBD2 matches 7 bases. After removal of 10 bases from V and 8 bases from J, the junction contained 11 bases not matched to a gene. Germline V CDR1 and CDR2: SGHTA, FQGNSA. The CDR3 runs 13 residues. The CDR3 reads CATATSQGDEQFF. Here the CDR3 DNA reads TGTGCCACCGCGACTAGCCAGGGCGATGAGCAGTTCTTC.

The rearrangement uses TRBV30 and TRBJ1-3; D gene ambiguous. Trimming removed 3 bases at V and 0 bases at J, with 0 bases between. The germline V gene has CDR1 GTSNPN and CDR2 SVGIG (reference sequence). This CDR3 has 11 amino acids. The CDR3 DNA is TGTGCCTGGAGCTCTGGAAACACCATATATTTT. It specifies CAWSSGNTIYF.

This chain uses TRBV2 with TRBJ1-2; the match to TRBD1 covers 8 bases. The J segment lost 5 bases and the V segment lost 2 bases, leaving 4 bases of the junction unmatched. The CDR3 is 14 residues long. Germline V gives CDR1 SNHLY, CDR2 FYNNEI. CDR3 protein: CASSEQGAGYGYTF. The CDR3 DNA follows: TGTGCCAGCAGTGAACAGGGGGCTGGATATGGCTACACCTTC.

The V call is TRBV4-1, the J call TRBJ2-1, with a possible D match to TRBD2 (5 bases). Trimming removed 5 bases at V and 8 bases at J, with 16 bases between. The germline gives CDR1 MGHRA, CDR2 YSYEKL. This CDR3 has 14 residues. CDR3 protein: CASSNGGGRDEQFF. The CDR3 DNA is TGCGCCAGCAGCAACGGAGGCGGGCGTGATGAGCAGTTCTTC.

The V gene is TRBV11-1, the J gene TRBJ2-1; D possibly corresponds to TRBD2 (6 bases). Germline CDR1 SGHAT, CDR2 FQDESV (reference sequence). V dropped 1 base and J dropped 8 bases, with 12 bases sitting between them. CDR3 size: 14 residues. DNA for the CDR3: TGTGCCAGCAGCTTAGGTCGGGGGAGGTATGAGCAGTTCTTC. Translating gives CASSLGRGRYEQFF.

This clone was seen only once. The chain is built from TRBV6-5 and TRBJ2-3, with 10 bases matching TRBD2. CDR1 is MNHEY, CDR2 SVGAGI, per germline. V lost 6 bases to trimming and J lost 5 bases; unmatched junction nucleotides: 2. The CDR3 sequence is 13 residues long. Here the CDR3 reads CASSRLAGDTQYF. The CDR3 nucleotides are TGTGCCAGCAGCCGACTAGCGGGAGATACGCAGTATTTT.

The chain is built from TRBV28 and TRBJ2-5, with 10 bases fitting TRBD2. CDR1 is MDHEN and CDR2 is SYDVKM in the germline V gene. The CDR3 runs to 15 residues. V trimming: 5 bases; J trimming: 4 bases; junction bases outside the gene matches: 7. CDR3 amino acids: CASSVLAGEAETQYF. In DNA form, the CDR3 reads TGTGCCAGCAGTGTCCTAGCGGGAGAGGCAGAGACCCAGTACTTC.

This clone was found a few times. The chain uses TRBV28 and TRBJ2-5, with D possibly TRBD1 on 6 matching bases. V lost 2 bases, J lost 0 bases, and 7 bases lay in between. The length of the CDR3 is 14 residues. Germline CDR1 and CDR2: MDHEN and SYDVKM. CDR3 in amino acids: CASSLGGNQETQYF. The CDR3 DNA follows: TGTGCCAGCAGTTTAGGGGGCAACCAAGAGACCCAGTACTTC. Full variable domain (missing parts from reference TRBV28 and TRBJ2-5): DVKVTQSSRYLVKRTGEKVFLECVQDMDHENMFWYRQDPGLGLRLIYFSYDVKMKEKGDIPEGYSVSREKKERFSLILESASTNQTSMYLCASSLGGNQETQYFGPGTRLLVL.

CDR3 nucleotide sequence: TGTGCCAGCAGCTTGGTTAGTCTAGGAGCTTTCTTT. Translated, it gives CASSLVSLGAFF. The rearrangement links TRBV5-5 to TRBJ1-1; unclear D gene. This CDR3 has 12 amino acids. The germline CDR1 and CDR2 sequences are SGHKS and YYEKEE (reference sequence). V gave up 0 bases and J gave up 10 bases, with 10 bases separating them.

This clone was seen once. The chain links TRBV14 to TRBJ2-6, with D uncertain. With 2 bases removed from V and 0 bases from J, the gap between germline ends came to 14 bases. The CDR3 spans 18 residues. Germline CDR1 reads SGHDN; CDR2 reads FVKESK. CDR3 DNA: TGTGCCAGCAGCCAATTTAGGACGGCCTTCTCTGGGGCCAACGTCCTGACTTTC. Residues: CASSQFRTAFSGANVLTF.

CDR3 sequence reads: CASSFSSVSATEAFF. Written as DNA, the CDR3 is TGTGCCAGCAGCTTTTCCTCGGTTAGTGCGACTGAAGCTTTCTTT. This chain connects TRBV11-3 to TRBJ1-1; the D is unclear. Germline V gives CDR1 SGHNT, CDR2 YENEEA. The CDR3 length is 15 residues. Trimming left V 3 bases short and J 5 bases short, with 16 bases between.

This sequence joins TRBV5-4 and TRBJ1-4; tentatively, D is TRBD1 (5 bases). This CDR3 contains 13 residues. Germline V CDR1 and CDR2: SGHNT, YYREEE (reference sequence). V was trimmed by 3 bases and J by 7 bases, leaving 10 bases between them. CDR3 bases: TGTGCCAGCAGCTCCCGGACAAGTGAAAAACTGTTTTTT. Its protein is CASSSRTSEKLFF.